The 21 T cell receptor beta chains reported below all come from one sample, sequenced in a study of vaccination and CD4 T cells after COVID-19. TCRdb used MiXCR to reprocess the PCR reads, holding one entry per CDR3 protein. This table holds some 26,000 distinct CDR3 sequences, under 60% found once. The time point denotes: late sampling 161 to 241 days after vaccination in three convalescent patients. Sequenced material: CD4+ T cells from blood, taken about 7 months after SARS-CoV-2 vaccination. These TCRs come from a human donor who had recovered from COVID-19.

The chain couples TRBV6-1 to TRBJ2-5; no reliable D call. The CDR3 covers 16 residues. Germline CDR1 and CDR2: MNHNS and SASEGT. Trimming shortened V by 7 bases and J by 7 bases, and 25 bases separated the two germline ends. The DNA for the CDR3 is TGTGCCAGCACCCCCGGGCCTCTGGCAACCCAACTGACCCAGTACTTC. Translation: CASTPGPLATQLTQYF.

V and J are TRBV6-1 and TRBJ2-1, with 7 bases fitting TRBD2. J gave up 4 bases and V 4 bases, and 10 bases lay outside the gene matches. CDR3 length: 16 amino acids. Germline CDR1 reads MNHNS; CDR2 reads SASEGT. CDR3 sequence reads: CASSAPRTRRYNEQFF. DNA of the CDR3: TGTGCCAGCAGTGCCCCCAGGACTAGAAGATACAATGAGCAGTTCTTC.

The genes are TRBV7-3 and TRBJ1-6; tentatively, D is TRBD1 (6 bases). This CDR3 has 15 residues. V shed 2 bases and J shed 4 bases, with 9 bases lying between them. Germline V gives CDR1 SGHTA, CDR2 FQGTGA. The CDR3 bases are TGTGCCAGCAGCTTAGGAGGGGGTTATAATTCACCCCTCCACTTT. The encoded protein is CASSLGGGYNSPLHF.

By share, this clonotype ranks as medium-sized. The V call is TRBV6-1, the J call TRBJ2-7, with D hard to call. Between the trimmed V and J ends, which lost 6 bases and 0 bases, there was a span of 15 bases. This CDR3 is 15 amino acids long. Looked up from germline, CDR1 is MNHNS and CDR2 is SASEGT. The CDR3 region has the DNA TGTGCCAGCAGGAAGGACCCGACGGGCTCCTACGAGCAGTACTTC. This encodes CASRKDPTGSYEQYF.

The chain is built from TRBV28 and TRBJ1-5, with no clear D. In germline, CDR1 is MDHEN, CDR2 SYDVKM. This CDR3 region has 14 residues. Deletions cut 3 bases from V and 9 bases from J, with 15 bases between. This chain's CDR3 is CASSLTGHGRPQHF. CDR3 nucleotide sequence: TGTGCCAGCAGTTTGACGGGCCATGGAAGGCCCCAGCATTTT.

This clonotype was detected only a few times. The V call is TRBV7-9, the J call TRBJ1-5, with D unclear. The germline CDR1 and CDR2 sequences are SEHNR and FQNEAQ (reference sequence). The CDR3 is 13 residues long. V lost 0 bases, J lost 4 bases, and 4 bases lay in between. In nucleotides, the CDR3 is TGTGCCAGCAGCTTAGCGCAGAATCAGCCCCAGCATTTT. This codes for CASSLAQNQPQHF.

V is TRBV21-1 and J is TRBJ1-6; the table names TRBD1, a call not compared with the DNA. TRBV21-1 corresponds to a pseudogene. This CDR3 has 16 amino acids. DNA of the CDR3: TGTGCCAGCAGCAAAGTTAGGACAGGGAATAATTCACCCCTCCACTTT. This sequence encodes CASSKVRTGNNSPLHF.

The chain employs TRBV11-2 and TRBJ1-1, with D unresolved. V was shortened by 6 bases and J by 1 base, with 9 bases between the two germline ends. Germline CDR1 SGHAT, CDR2 FQNNGV. The CDR3 totals 13 residues. This chain's CDR3 is CASSSQENTEAFF. CDR3 coding DNA: TGTGCCAGCAGTTCCCAGGAGAACACTGAAGCTTTCTTT.

This clonotype was seen a few times. The chain combines TRBV5-5 with TRBJ1-1; 7 bases agree with TRBD1. The junction had 7 bases not matched to a gene; V was cut back by 4 bases and J by 1 base. There are 15 residues in the CDR3. Germline V gene data show CDR1 as SGHKS and CDR2 as YYEKEE (reference sequence). The CDR3 DNA follows: TGTGCCAGCAGCCGAGACTGGACAGGGAACACTGAAGCTTTCTTT. Its protein product is CASSRDWTGNTEAFF.

This clonotype occurred a few times. The chain uses TRBV11-3 and TRBJ2-5; D may be TRBD2 (6 bases). Germline-derived CDR1 and CDR2 are SGHNT and YENEEA. The V end lost 5 bases, the J end lost 0 bases, and 10 bases lay between the germline ends. CDR3 length: 14 amino acids. CDR3 in DNA: TGTGCCAGCAGCCGTGGGGGGTACCAAGAGACCCAGTACTTC. It yields the protein CASSRGGYQETQYF.

V gene TRBV7-8 combines with J gene TRBJ2-1; unclear D gene. V lost 5 bases to trimming and J lost 1 base, with 9 bases between them. CDR1 and CDR2 from the germline V gene are SGHVS and FQNEAQ. The CDR3 runs 14 residues. CDR3 in amino acids: CASSVQFSYNEQFF. The CDR3 bases are TGTGCCAGCAGCGTTCAATTTTCCTACAATGAGCAGTTCTTC.

This clonotype was seen more than once but under ten times. This chain uses TRBV28 with TRBJ2-3, with TRBD2 matching 13 bases. With V trimmed by 6 bases and J by 7 bases, 7 bases remained unmatched. Germline CDR1 MDHEN, CDR2 SYDVKM. The CDR3 extends over 15 amino acids. In nucleotides, the CDR3 is TGTGCCAGCAGGATGACTAGCGGGAGGCTATATACGCAGTATTTT. It yields the protein CASRMTSGRLYTQYF.

This clonotype was seen a handful of times. The V and J genes are TRBV20-1 and TRBJ2-2; 10 nucleotides line up with TRBD1. The CDR3 length is 17 residues. Germline V lookup: CDR1 DFQATT, CDR2 SNEGSKA (reference sequence). The V and J ends lost 6 bases and 4 bases, in that order; junction bases with no gene match: 14. CDR3 sequence (DNA): TGCAGTGCAGATCGGGGTAGGGGACAGGGGCGCACCGGGGAGCTGTTTTTT. Encoded protein: CSADRGRGQGRTGELFF.

Only a few counts were recorded for this clonotype. The chain is built from TRBV2 and TRBJ1-5, with D maybe TRBD1 (5 bases). The V end lost 5 bases, the J end lost 4 bases, and 12 bases lay between the germline ends. The germline CDR1 and CDR2 sequences are SNHLY and FYNNEI. This CDR3 has 14 amino acids. The CDR3 DNA sequence: TGTGCCAGCAGTTCAGGGTTATCAAATCAGCCCCAGCATTTT. As protein: CASSSGLSNQPQHF.

This clonotype was detected only a few times. The chain employs TRBV27 and TRBJ1-1; D ambiguous. Trimming cost V 4 bases and J 1 base, with 13 bases left between them. Germline V CDR1 and CDR2: MNHEY, SMNVEV (reference sequence). The CDR3 is 15 amino acids. In nucleotides, the CDR3 is TGTGCCAGCAGTTATTCTAGCCGGGGGAACACTGAAGCTTTCTTT. It codes for CASSYSSRGNTEAFF.

This clonotype has more than one count but fewer than ten. The rearrangement joins TRBV7-2 to TRBJ2-5, with 11 bases identical to TRBD2. V lost 5 bases to trimming and J lost 4 bases; unmatched junction nucleotides: 15. Germline values: CDR1 SGHTA, CDR2 FQGNSA. The CDR3 runs to 18 residues. The CDR3 region is CASSPTSGDVAYAETQYF. In DNA form, the CDR3 reads TGTGCCAGCAGCCCGACTAGCGGGGACGTGGCGTATGCAGAGACCCAGTACTTC.

V gene TRBV27 combines with J gene TRBJ2-5; D unresolved. The CDR3 has 16 amino acids. Germline values: CDR1 MNHEY, CDR2 SMNVEV (reference sequence). The germline V and J ends were trimmed by 1 base and 1 base, with 13 bases remaining between them. The CDR3 spells CASSLFVGSRQETQYF. CDR3 DNA: TGTGCCAGCAGTTTATTCGTGGGCAGTCGCCAAGAGACCCAGTACTTC.

This clonotype turned up a few times. The chain recombines TRBV20-1 with TRBJ2-1; perhaps TRBD2 as D (5 bases). Germline assignment: CDR1 DFQATT and CDR2 SNEGSKA (reference sequence). This CDR3 is built from 16 residues. V lost 0 bases, J lost 4 bases, and 16 bases lay in between. The CDR3 loop is CSARDTSPSSYNEQFF. The CDR3 coding sequence is TGCAGTGCTAGAGATACTTCGCCTAGCTCATACAATGAGCAGTTCTTC.

Worth noting for this clonotype: One end of the junction is discordant with germline, which a read error may explain. The chain has TRBV6-1 and TRBJ2-3; 9 bases are shared with TRBD2. The germline gives CDR1 MNHNS, CDR2 SASEGT. This CDR3 spans 15 amino acids. CDR3 bases: TGTGCCAGCAGAAAGACCGGGACTAGCAGAGATACGCAGTATTTT. Its protein is CASRKTGTSRDTQYF.

This clonotype was picked up a small number of times. J is TRBJ2-3 and V is TRBV7-9, with D uncertain. The CDR3 is 13 amino acids. The ends were cut back, 5 bases at V and 4 bases at J, with 10 bases in the middle. Germline values: CDR1 SEHNR, CDR2 FQNEAQ (reference sequence). The DNA for the CDR3 is TGTGCCAGCAGCACCATAGTGGCAGATACGCAGTATTTT. Encoded protein: CASSTIVADTQYF.

This clonotype has just a few counts. This sequence joins TRBV7-3 and TRBJ2-3; 10 bases line up with TRBD1. V shed 4 bases and J 0 bases; nucleotides not matched to a gene: 1. The CDR3 covers 15 residues. The V gene's germline CDR1 is SGHTA and CDR2 FQGTGA. CDR3 region: CASSSTGGSTDTQYF. CDR3 nucleotides: TGTGCCAGCAGCTCGACAGGGGGCAGCACAGATACGCAGTATTTT.